These 14 T cell receptor beta chains were sequenced from one sample in a study of blood T cell repertoires in COVID-19. Clones were sequenced by immunoSEQ multiplex PCR, and TCRdb holds only the in-frame ones, with some missing. The sample has approximately 70,000 clones, around 90% seen once. The sequenced material came from peripheral blood. These receptors all come from a human donor in a cohort sampled during active COVID-19.

This chain connects TRBV27 to TRBJ2-3; 8 bases are a match to TRBD2. The junction had 5 bases not matched to a gene; V was cut back by 6 bases and J by 9 bases. Per germline, CDR1 MNHEY and CDR2 SMNVEV (reference sequence). This CDR3 is built from 12 residues. In DNA, the CDR3 is TGTGCCAGCAGATTAGCGGGAACGACGCAGTATTTT. This translates into CASRLAGTTQYF.

The chain couples TRBV6-1 to TRBJ1-2; 7 bases are a match to TRBD1. Germline lookup yields CDR1 MNHNS and CDR2 SASEGT. There are 15 residues in the CDR3. The V gene end was trimmed by 3 bases and the J gene end by 4 bases; junction bases not matched to a gene: 8. This CDR3 reads CASSEGPDRVYGYTF. In nucleotides, the CDR3 is TGTGCCAGCAGTGAGGGGCCAGACAGGGTCTATGGCTACACCTTC.

The chain employs TRBV6-2 or TRBV6-3 and TRBJ2-7, with D perhaps TRBD1 (5 bases). V lost 2 bases to trimming and J lost 3 bases, with 8 bases between them. This CDR3 region has 13 residues. Per the germline V gene, CDR1 is MNHEY and CDR2 is SVGEGT. CDR3 residues: CASSYDSIYEQYF. In nucleotides, the CDR3 is TGTGCCAGCAGTTACGACAGCATCTACGAGCAGTACTTC.

Only one count was recorded for this clone. This sequence joins TRBV19 and TRBJ2-7, with D perhaps matching TRBD2 (5 bases). V gave up 8 bases and J gave up 1 base, with 9 bases separating them. This CDR3 has 12 residues. Per germline, CDR1 LNHDA and CDR2 SQIVND (reference sequence). The CDR3 DNA follows: TGTGCCAGTGTCGGGGAGTCCTACGAGCAGTACTTC. This gives the protein CASVGESYEQYF. Filled out from reference TRBV19 and TRBJ2-7, the complete variable domain reads DGGITQSPKYLFRKEGQNVTLSCEQNLNHDAMYWYRQDPGQGLRLIYYSQIVNDFQKGDIAEGYSVSREKKESFPLTVTSAQKNPTAFYLCASVGESYEQYFGPGTRLTVT.

This clone was seen just once. J is TRBJ2-1 and V is TRBV6-5, with 9 bases lining up with TRBD2. With 0 bases clipped from V and 5 bases from J, the junction kept 5 bases outside the gene matches. This CDR3 has 16 residues. Germline CDR1 MNHEY, CDR2 SVGAGI. The DNA of the CDR3 is TGTGCCAGCAGTTACTCTGCTAGCGGGACCGACAATGAGCAGTTCTTC. It is translated as CASSYSASGTDNEQFF.

The chain links TRBV5-1 to TRBJ2-1; weak D call: TRBD2 (6 bases). The germline V and J ends were trimmed by 0 bases and 0 bases, with 19 bases remaining between them. The CDR3 is made up of 19 amino acids. The germline gives CDR1 SGHRS, CDR2 YFSETQ. The CDR3 loop reads CASSLAGGVASSSYNEQFF. The CDR3 nucleotides are TGCGCCAGCAGCTTGGCCGGGGGTGTGGCTTCGAGCTCCTACAATGAGCAGTTCTTC.

The chain links TRBV29-1 to TRBJ2-3; tentatively, D is TRBD2 (5 bases). The germline V gene encodes CDR1 SQVTM and CDR2 ANQGSEA. The V end was cut by 5 bases, the J end by 2 bases, with 17 bases between. This CDR3 has 15 residues. CDR3 in amino acids: CSVRSGSPSTDTQYF. In nucleotides, the CDR3 is TGCAGCGTTCGTTCGGGGTCCCCTTCCACAGATACGCAGTATTTT.

The gene calls are TRBV28 and TRBJ2-3; the match to TRBD2 covers 10 bases. The CDR3 sequence is 19 residues long. With 6 bases clipped from V and 5 bases from J, the junction kept 20 bases outside the gene matches. In germline, CDR1 is MDHEN, CDR2 SYDVKM. This CDR3 reads CASSPSLLILAGDRDTQYF. In DNA form, the CDR3 reads TGTGCCAGCAGCCCAAGCCTGCTAATTCTAGCGGGAGACAGAGATACGCAGTATTTT.

The rearrangement joins TRBV7-7 to TRBJ2-7; D might be TRBD1 (6 bases). Germline V gives CDR1 SSHAT, CDR2 FNYEAQ (reference sequence). The V gene lost 2 bases and the J gene lost 1 base, with 12 bases spanning the gap. The CDR3 sequence is 15 residues long. Here the CDR3 DNA reads TGTGCCAGCAGCTTACGGGACACCGCATCCTACGAGCAGTACTTC. As protein: CASSLRDTASYEQYF.

This clone was recorded only once. The chain links TRBV9 to TRBJ1-5; D might be TRBD1 (5 bases). Trimming shortened V by 5 bases and J by 5 bases, and 11 bases separated the two germline ends. This CDR3 spans 13 amino acids. CDR1 and CDR2 from the germline V gene are SGDLS and YYNGEE. For the CDR3, the DNA is TGTGCCAGCAGTTCTGAAGGGGATCAGCCCCAGCATTTT. Its translation: CASSSEGDQPQHF.

This rearrangement joins TRBV28 to TRBJ2-7, with TRBD1 matching over 8 bases. CDR1 is MDHEN and CDR2 is SYDVKM in the germline V gene. The CDR3 has 16 amino acids. V was clipped by 4 bases and J by 2 bases; unmatched bases: 10. The CDR3 spells CASSSSGTGRTYEQYF. In DNA, the CDR3 is TGTGCCAGCAGTTCCTCCGGGACAGGACGTACCTACGAGCAGTACTTC. Filled out from reference TRBV28 and TRBJ2-7, the complete variable domain reads DVKVTQSSRYLVKRTGEKVFLECVQDMDHENMFWYRQDPGLGLRLIYFSYDVKMKEKGDIPEGYSVSREKKERFSLILESASTNQTSMYLCASSSSGTGRTYEQYFGPGTRLTVT.

This sequence joins TRBV5-1 and TRBJ2-5; D uncertain. Trimming removed 0 bases at V and 0 bases at J, with 9 bases between. Germline lookup yields CDR1 SGHRS and CDR2 YFSETQ. This CDR3 contains 15 residues. The CDR3 reads CASSLGPGNQETQYF. CDR3 bases: TGCGCCAGCAGCTTGGGTCCAGGCAACCAAGAGACCCAGTACTTC.

The chain is built from TRBV30 and TRBJ2-1, with TRBD2 identical over 11 bases. Germline CDR1 is GTSNPN and CDR2 is SVGIG (reference sequence). This CDR3 contains 16 residues. V shed 3 bases and J 2 bases; nucleotides not matched to a gene: 6. This chain's CDR3 is CAWSGPGLAAYNEQFF. The CDR3 DNA sequence: TGTGCCTGGAGCGGTCCGGGACTAGCGGCCTACAATGAGCAGTTCTTC.

This clone occurred once. The rearrangement joins TRBV4-2 to TRBJ2-5; D is unclear. With 0 bases removed from V and 4 bases from J, the gap between germline ends came to 9 bases. This CDR3 is built from 14 residues. Germline V gene sequence: CDR1 LGHNA, CDR2 YNFKEQ. DNA for the CDR3: TGTGCCAGCAGCCAAGACCCTAGGAGAGAGACCCAGTACTTC. It codes for CASSQDPRRETQYF.